This T cell receptor beta chain was retrieved from a study of T cell changes during pregnancy in multiple sclerosis. Clones were sequenced by immunoSEQ multiplex PCR, and TCRdb holds only the in-frame ones, with some missing. The repertoire includes around 95,000 clones, around 92% of them detected once, and about 1.8% sits in the top ten. Trimming pared 2 bases from V and 7 bases from J, leaving 11 bases between. The CDR3 length is 12 residues. Per germline, CDR1 GTSNPN and CDR2 SVGIG (reference sequence). Sequencing was performed on peripheral blood, taken after pregnancy. The clonotype comes from a female donor with multiple sclerosis, enrolled in a pregnancy study. This chain joins TRBV30 and TRBJ1-2, with D possibly being TRBD1 (5 bases). The CDR3 here is CAWSTRQSGYTF. The CDR3 DNA sequence: TGTGCCTGGAGTACACGACAGAGTGGCTACACCTTC.